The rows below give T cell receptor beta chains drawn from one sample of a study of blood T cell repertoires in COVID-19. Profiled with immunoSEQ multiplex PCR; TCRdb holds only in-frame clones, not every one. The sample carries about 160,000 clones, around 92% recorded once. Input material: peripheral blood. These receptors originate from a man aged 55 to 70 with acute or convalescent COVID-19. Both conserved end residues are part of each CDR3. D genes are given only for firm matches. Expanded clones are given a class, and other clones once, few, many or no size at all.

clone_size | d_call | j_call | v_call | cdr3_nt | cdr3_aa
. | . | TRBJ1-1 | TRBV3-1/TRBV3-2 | TGTGCCAGCAGTCTCCGGGGGGGGAGGTGGGCTGAAGCTTTCTTT | CASSLRGGRWAEAFF
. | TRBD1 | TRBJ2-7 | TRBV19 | TGTGCCAGTAGTGTTCCGTACAGGGGGTCCTACGAGCAGTACTTC | CASSVPYRGSYEQYF
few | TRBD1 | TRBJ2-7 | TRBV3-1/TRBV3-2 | TGTGCCAGCAGCCCCGGGACAGGGTCCTACGAGCAGTACTTC | CASSPGTGSYEQYF
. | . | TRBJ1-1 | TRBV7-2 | TGTGCCAGCCTTCCAGGGAACACTGAAGCTTTCTTT | CASLPGNTEAFF
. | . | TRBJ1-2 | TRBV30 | TGTGCCTGGAGTCCCGGGGGATTCGGGGGGGCCCTGGTATGCACCTTC | CAWSPGGFGGALVCTF
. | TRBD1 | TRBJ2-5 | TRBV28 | TGTGCCAGCAGTTTTCCCGGGACAGGGGGAGAGACCCAGTACTTC | CASSFPGTGGETQYF
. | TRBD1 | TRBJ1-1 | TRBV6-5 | TGTGCAGCAGGGGGGAACACTGAAGCTTTCTTT | CAAGGNTEAFF
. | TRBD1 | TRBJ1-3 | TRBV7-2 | TGTGCCAGCAGCTCTGACAGGGGCTATGGAAACACCATATATTTT | CASSSDRGYGNTIYF
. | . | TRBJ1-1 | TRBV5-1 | TGCGCCAGCAGCTTGAGCTTTAGACAGCCCGCGACTGAAGCTTTCTTT | CASSLSFRQPATEAFF
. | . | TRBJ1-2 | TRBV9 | TGTGCCAGCAGCGTTGAGGCAGGGGACTATGGCTACACCTTC | CASSVEAGDYGYTF
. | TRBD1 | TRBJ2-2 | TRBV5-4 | TGTGCCAGCAGCTTGATGGGACAGGGTTGGGCCGGGGAGCTGTTTTTT | CASSLMGQGWAGELFF
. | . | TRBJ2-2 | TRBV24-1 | TGTGCCACCAGCGATTACAGGACGGAAAAGAGAAACACCGGGGAGCTGTTTTTT | CATSDYRTEKRNTGELFF
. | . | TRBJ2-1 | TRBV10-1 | TGCGCCAGCAGTGACCGCGCCAATGAGCAGTTCTTC | CASSDRANEQFF
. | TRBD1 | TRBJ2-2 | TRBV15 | TGTGCCACCAGCAGAGAAACAGGGGCTCGAACCGGGGAGCTGTTTTTT | CATSRETGARTGELFF
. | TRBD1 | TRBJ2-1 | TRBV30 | TGTGCCTGGAGTCCGTGGACAGGGAAGGATGAGCAGTTCTTC | CAWSPWTGKDEQFF
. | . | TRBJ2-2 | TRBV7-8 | TGTGCCAGCAGCTCCCTAGGACTGGCCGGGGAGCTGTTTTTT | CASSSLGLAGELFF
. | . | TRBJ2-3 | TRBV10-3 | TGTGCCATCAGTCCGGGTGCTAGCACAGATACGCAGTATTTT | CAISPGASTDTQYF
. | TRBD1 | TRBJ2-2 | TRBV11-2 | TGTGCCAGCAGCTTCGGACAGGGGAACACCGGGGAGCTGTTTTTT | CASSFGQGNTGELFF
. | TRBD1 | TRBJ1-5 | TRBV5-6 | TGTGCCAGCAGCTTGGCAGGGGGCAACCAGCCCCAGCATTTT | CASSLAGGNQPQHF
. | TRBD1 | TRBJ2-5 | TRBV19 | TGTGCCAGTAGTACCTCGACAGGGGGGAAAGAGACCCAGTACTTC | CASSTSTGGKETQYF
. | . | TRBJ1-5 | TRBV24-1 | TGTGCCACCAGTGATTCAAGACAGAGCAATCAGCCCCAGCATTTT | CATSDSRQSNQPQHF
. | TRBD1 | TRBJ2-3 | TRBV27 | TGTGCCAGCAGCATCCGGGACAGGGCTAATACGCAGTATTTT | CASSIRDRANTQYF
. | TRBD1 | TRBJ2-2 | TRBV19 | TGTGCCAGTACCAAGACCGGGACAGGGGCCGGGGAGCTGTTTTTT | CASTKTGTGAGELFF
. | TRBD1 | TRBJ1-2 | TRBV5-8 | TGTGCCAGCAGCCTCTGGGACAGGGGCGCCTATGGCTACACCTTC | CASSLWDRGAYGYTF
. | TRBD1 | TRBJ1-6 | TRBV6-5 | TGTGCCAGCAGTTTTGACAGGGGCTATAATTCACCCCTCCACTTT | CASSFDRGYNSPLHF
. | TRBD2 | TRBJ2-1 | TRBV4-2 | TGTGCCAGCAGCCCCTCTAGCGGGGGGTCGAATGAGCAGTTCTTC | CASSPSSGGSNEQFF
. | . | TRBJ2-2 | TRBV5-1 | TGCGCCAGCAGCTTAGGTCAGGGGTACACCGGGGAGCTGTTTTTT | CASSLGQGYTGELFF
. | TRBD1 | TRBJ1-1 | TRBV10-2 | TGCGCCAGCAGTGGTTTTCGGACAGGGGGCGATGAAGCTTTCTTT | CASSGFRTGGDEAFF
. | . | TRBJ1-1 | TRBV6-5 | TGTGCCAGCACTCCGGGAGGGTCGTACACTGAAGCTTTCTTT | CASTPGGSYTEAFF
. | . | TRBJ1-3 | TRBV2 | TGTGCCAGCAGCGCTGACAGGAGGAACACCATATATTTT | CASSADRRNTIYF
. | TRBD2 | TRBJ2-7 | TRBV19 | TGTGCCAGTAGTATGGGACTAGCGGGCACCTACGAGCAGTACTTC | CASSMGLAGTYEQYF
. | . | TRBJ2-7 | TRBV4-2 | TGTGCCAGCAGCCAAGTGGGGGGAAAAGGTACCTCCTACGAGCAGTACTTC | CASSQVGGKGTSYEQYF
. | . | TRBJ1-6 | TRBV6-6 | TGTGCCAGCAGTTACTCGAAACTAACTTCACCCCTCCACTTT | CASSYSKLTSPLHF
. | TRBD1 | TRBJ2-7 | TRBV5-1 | TGCGCCAGCAGCTTTGGGACAGGCGAGTACGAGCAGTACTTC | CASSFGTGEYEQYF
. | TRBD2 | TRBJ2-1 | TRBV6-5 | TGTGCCAGCAGTTTGGGGACTAGCGGGGTCGGGGAGCAGTTCTTC | CASSLGTSGVGEQFF
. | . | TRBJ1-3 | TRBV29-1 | TGCAGCGCCAGCGGACGGAACACTGGAAACACCATATATTTT | CSASGRNTGNTIYF
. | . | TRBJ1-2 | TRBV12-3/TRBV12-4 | TGTGCCAGCAGGTGGGGGAGGGTGGATGGCTACACCTTC | CASRWGRVDGYTF
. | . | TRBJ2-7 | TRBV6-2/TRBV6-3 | TGTGCCAGCAGTTCCACCCAGGGATCCTACGAGCAGTACTTC | CASSSTQGSYEQYF
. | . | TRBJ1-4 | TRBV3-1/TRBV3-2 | TGTGCCAGCAGCCAAGATGCCCCAGGGCAGGAAAAACTGTTTTTT | CASSQDAPGQEKLFF
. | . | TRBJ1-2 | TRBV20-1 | TGCAGTGCTAGTTACGGGGAATGGTATGGCTACACCTTC | CSASYGEWYGYTF
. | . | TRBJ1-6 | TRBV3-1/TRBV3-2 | TGTGCCAGCAGCCAACACAACAGGGTGAGTCGTAATTCACCCCTCCACTTT | CASSQHNRVSRNSPLHF
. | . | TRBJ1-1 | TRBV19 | TGTGCCAGTAGTCCCGACCCGTTCAGAGCGGGCACTGAAGCTTTCTTT | CASSPDPFRAGTEAFF
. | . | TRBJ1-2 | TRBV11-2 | TGTGCCAGCAGCTTAGGGCGGCAGGGACTCTATGGCTACACCTTC | CASSLGRQGLYGYTF
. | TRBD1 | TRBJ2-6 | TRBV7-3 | TGTGCCAGCAGCATTCCGACAGGGTCCGGGGCCAACGTCCTGACTTTC | CASSIPTGSGANVLTF
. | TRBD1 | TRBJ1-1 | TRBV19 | TGTGCCAGTAGTATCCTCGCAGGGGGTTTGACTGAAGCTTTCTTT | CASSILAGGLTEAFF
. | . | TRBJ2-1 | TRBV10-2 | TGCGCCAGCGGGGGGGCCTTCTACAATGAGCAGTTCTTC | CASGGAFYNEQFF
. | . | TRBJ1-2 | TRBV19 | TGTGCCAGTACCCCCATGGGGGGATACTATGGCTACACCTTC | CASTPMGGYYGYTF
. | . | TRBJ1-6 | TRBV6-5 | TGTGCCAGCAGTTACGGAGGGGCAGGTTCACCCCTCCACTTT | CASSYGGAGSPLHF
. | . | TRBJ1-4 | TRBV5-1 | TGCGCCAGCAGCGTCCGGGGAAGGAGTGAAAAACTGTTTTTT | CASSVRGRSEKLFF
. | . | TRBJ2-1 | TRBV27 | TGTGCCAGCAGTTTACAGCCAGGGAAAGGTGAGCAGTTCTTC | CASSLQPGKGEQFF
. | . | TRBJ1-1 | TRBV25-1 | TGTGCCAGCAGTGAATACCGCTCGGGGGCTTTCTTT | CASSEYRSGAFF